This T cell receptor beta chain emerged from a study of cytomegalovirus exposure and HLA in healthy donors. From germline, CDR1 is SEHNR and CDR2 FQNEAQ (reference sequence). V was trimmed by 0 bases and J by 7 bases, leaving 19 bases between them. The CDR3 loop spans 16 amino acids. Produced via immunoSEQ multiplex PCR; TCRdb's table is partial and in-frame only. The sample comprises fewer than 250,000 clones, around nine tenths of which are singletons, and 2.5% to 3% rests with the top ten. Sequenced material: PBMCs. The chain uses TRBV7-9 and TRBJ2-7, with D perhaps matching TRBD2 (5 bases). The receptor comes from a man aged 18 to 29 in good health and CMV-seronegative. In DNA form, the CDR3 reads TGTGCCAGCAGCTTAGCCCGCGGACGTGGTACTAGAGAGCAGTACTTC. The encoded protein is CASSLARGRGTREQYF.